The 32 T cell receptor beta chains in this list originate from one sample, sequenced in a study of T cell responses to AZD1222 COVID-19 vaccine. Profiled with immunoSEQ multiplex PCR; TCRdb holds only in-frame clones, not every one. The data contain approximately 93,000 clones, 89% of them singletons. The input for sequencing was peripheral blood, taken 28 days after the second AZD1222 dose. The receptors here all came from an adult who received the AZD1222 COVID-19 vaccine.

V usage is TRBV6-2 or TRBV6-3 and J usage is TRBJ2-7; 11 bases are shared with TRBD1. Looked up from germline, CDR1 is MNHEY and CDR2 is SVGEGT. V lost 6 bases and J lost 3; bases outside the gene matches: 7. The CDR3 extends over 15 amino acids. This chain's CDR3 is CASSLPGTGGYEQYF. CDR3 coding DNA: TGTGCCAGCAGCCTCCCCGGGACAGGGGGCTACGAGCAGTACTTC.

The CDR3 nucleotides read TGCGCCAGCAGCCAAGATGGGGCGGGGGCTAGCACAGATACGCAGTATTTT. It translates to CASSQDGAGASTDTQYF. The V gene is TRBV4-1, the J gene TRBJ2-3; perhaps TRBD2 as D (7 bases). With 0 bases removed from V and 0 bases from J, the gap between germline ends came to 13 bases. CDR3 size: 17 residues. Germline V gene lookup returns CDR1 MGHRA and CDR2 YSYEKL.

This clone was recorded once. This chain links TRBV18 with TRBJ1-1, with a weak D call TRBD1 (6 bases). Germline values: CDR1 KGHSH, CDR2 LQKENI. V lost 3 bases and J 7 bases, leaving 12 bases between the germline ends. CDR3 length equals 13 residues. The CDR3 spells CASSPRQAVEAFF. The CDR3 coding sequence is TGTGCCAGCTCACCTCGACAGGCTGTTGAAGCTTTCTTT.

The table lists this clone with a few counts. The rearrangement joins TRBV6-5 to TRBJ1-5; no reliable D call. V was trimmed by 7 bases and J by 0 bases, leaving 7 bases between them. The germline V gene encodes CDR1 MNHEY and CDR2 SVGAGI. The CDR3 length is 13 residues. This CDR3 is CASNDYSNQPQHF. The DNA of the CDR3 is TGTGCCAGCAACGATTATAGCAATCAGCCCCAGCATTTT.

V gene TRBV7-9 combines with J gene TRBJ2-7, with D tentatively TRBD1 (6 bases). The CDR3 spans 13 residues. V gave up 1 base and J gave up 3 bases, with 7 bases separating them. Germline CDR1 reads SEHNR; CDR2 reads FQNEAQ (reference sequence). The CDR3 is CASSLEDSYEQYV. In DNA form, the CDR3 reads TGTGCCAGCAGCTTAGAGGACAGCTACGAGCAGTACGTC.

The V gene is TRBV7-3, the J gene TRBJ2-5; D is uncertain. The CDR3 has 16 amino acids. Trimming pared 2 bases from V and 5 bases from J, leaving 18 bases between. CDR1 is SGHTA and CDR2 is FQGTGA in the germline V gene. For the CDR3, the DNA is TGTGCCAGCAGCTTATCGCTATCGGAGTCGGTGGAGACCCAGTACTTC. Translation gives CASSLSLSESVETQYF.

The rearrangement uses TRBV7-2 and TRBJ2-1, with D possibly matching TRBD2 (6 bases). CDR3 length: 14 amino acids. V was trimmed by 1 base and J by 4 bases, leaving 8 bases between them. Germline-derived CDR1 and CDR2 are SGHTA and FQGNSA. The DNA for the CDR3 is TGTGCCAGCAGCTTAGAGGAGGGATACAATGAGCAGTTCTTC. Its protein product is CASSLEEGYNEQFF.

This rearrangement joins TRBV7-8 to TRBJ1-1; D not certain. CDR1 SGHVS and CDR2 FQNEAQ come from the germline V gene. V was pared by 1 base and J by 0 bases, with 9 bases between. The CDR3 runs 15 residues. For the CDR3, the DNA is TGTGCCAGCAGCTTAGTACCAGGTATGAACACTGAAGCTTTCTTT. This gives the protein CASSLVPGMNTEAFF.

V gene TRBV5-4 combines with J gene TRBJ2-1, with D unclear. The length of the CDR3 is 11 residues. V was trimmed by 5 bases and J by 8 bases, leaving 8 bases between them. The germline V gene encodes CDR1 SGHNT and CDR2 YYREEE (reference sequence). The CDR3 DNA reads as TGTGCCAGCAGTTCCCTCGATGAGCAGTTCTTC. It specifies CASSSLDEQFF.

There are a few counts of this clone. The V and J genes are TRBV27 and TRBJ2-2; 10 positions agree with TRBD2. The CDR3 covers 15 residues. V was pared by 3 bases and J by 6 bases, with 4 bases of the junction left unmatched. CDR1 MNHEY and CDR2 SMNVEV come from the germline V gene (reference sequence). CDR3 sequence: CASSFVAGGPGELFF. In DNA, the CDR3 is TGTGCCAGCAGTTTTGTAGCGGGGGGCCCCGGGGAGCTGTTTTTT.

Here the CDR3 DNA reads TGTGCCAGCCACCAAAGGACAGGGGGCTGGCGGCAGCCCCAGCATTTT. As protein: CASHQRTGGWRQPQHF. This chain joins TRBV21-1 and TRBJ1-5; TRBD1 is the table's D call and was not checked against the DNA. TRBV21-1 is flagged as a pseudogene. The CDR3 totals 16 residues.

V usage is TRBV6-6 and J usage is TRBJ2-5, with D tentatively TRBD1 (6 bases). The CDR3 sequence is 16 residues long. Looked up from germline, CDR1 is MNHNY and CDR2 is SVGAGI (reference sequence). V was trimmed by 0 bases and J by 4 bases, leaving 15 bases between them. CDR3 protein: CASSYSGAGSGETQYF. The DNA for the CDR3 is TGTGCCAGCAGTTACTCGGGGGCCGGGTCCGGAGAGACCCAGTACTTC.

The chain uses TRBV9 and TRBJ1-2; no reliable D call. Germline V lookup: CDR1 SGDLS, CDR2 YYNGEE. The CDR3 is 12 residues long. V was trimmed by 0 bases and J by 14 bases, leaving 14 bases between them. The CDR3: CASSVVPGEQTF. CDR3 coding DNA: TGTGCCAGCAGCGTAGTTCCGGGAGAACAGACCTTC.

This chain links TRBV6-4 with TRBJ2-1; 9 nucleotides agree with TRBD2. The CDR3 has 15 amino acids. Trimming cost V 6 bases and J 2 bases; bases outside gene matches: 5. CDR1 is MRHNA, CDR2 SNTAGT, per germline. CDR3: CASSERGAAYNEQFF. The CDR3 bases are TGTGCCAGCAGCGAGCGGGGGGCGGCCTACAATGAGCAGTTCTTC.

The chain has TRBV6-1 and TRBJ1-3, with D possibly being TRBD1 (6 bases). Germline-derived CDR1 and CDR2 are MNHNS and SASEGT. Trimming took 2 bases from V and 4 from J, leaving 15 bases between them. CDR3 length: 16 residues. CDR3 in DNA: TGTGCCAGCAGTGAATTCGCAGGGGTGACCGGAAACACCATATATTTT. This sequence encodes CASSEFAGVTGNTIYF.

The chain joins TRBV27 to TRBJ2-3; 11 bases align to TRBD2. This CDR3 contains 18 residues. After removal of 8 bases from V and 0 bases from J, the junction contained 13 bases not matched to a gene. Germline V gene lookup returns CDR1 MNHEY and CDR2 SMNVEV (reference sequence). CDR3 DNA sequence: TGTGCCAGCGGAACCGCTAGCGGGGGGAAGTTAAGCACAGATACGCAGTATTTT. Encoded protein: CASGTASGGKLSTDTQYF.

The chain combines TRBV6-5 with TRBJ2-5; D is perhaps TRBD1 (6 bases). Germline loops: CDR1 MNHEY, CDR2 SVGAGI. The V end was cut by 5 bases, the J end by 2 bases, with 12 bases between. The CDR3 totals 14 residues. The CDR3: CASSPIGQQETQYF. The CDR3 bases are TGTGCCAGCAGTCCTATAGGACAGCAAGAGACCCAGTACTTC.

CDR3 sequence reads: CASSHQGTHEQYF. CDR3 coding DNA: TGCGCCAGCAGCCATCAGGGTACCCACGAGCAGTACTTC. The V gene is TRBV4-1, the J gene TRBJ2-7; perhaps TRBD1 as D (5 bases). This CDR3 has 13 residues. The V end lost 3 bases, the J end lost 5 bases, and 11 bases lay between the germline ends. Germline loops: CDR1 MGHRA, CDR2 YSYEKL.

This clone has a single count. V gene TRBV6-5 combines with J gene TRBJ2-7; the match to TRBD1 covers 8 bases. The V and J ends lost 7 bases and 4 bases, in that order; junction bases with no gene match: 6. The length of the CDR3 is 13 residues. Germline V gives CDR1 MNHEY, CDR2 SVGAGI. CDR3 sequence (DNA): TGTGCCAGCACTCAGGGGGCTTGGTACGAGCAGTACGTC. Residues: CASTQGAWYEQYV.

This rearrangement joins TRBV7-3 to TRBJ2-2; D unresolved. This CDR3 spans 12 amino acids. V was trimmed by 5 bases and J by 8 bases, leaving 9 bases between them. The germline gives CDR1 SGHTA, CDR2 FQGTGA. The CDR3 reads CASSQPRGELFF. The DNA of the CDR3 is TGTGCCAGCAGCCAACCTAGGGGGGAGCTGTTTTTT.

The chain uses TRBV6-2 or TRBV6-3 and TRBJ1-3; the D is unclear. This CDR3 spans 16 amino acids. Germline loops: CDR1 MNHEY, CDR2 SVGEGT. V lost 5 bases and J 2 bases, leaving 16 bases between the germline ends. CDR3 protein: CASSEDGVFAGNTIYF. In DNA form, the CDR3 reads TGTGCCAGCAGTGAGGACGGAGTATTCGCTGGAAACACCATATATTTT.

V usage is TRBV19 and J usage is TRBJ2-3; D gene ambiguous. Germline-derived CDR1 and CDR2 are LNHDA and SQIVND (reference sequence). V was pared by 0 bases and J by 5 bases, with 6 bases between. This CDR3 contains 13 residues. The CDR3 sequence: CASSIDSEDTQYF. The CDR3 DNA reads TGTGCCAGTAGTATAGATTCTGAAGATACGCAGTATTTT.

CDR3 residues: CASRYRGQPQHF. DNA of the CDR3: TGTGCCAGTAGATATCGGGGTCAGCCCCAGCATTTT. The rearrangement joins TRBV19 to TRBJ1-5; no firm D call. This CDR3 contains 12 residues. Germline V CDR1 and CDR2: LNHDA, SQIVND (reference sequence). V shed 6 bases and J shed 6 bases, with 9 bases lying between them.

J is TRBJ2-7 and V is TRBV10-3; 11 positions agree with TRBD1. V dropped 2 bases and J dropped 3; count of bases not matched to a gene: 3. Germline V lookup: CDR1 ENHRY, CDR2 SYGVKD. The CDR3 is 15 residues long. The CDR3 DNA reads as TGTGCCATCAGTGAGGGGGACAGGGGGATCTACGAGCAGTACGTC. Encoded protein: CAISEGDRGIYEQYV.

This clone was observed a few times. The CDR3 reads CSASDTTEAFF. CDR3 coding DNA: TGCAGTGCTAGCGATACCACTGAAGCTTTCTTT. The chain joins TRBV20-1 to TRBJ1-1, with D hard to call. Trimming removed 3 bases from V and 4 bases from J, with 6 bases in between. The germline V gene encodes CDR1 DFQATT and CDR2 SNEGSKA (reference sequence). The length of the CDR3 is 11 residues.

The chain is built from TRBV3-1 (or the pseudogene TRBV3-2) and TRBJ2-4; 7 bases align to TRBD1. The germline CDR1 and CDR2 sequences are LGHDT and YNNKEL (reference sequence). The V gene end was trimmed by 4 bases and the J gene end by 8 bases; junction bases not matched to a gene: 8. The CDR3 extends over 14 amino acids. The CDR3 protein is CASSPYQQGHIQYF. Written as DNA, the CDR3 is TGTGCCAGCAGCCCGTACCAACAGGGGCACATTCAGTACTTC.

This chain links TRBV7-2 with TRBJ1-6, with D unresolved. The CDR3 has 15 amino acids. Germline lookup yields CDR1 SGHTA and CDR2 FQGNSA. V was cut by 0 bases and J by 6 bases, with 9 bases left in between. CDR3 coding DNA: TGTGCCAGCAGCTTAGCAGGGTTGGTTAATTCACCCCTCCACTTT. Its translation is CASSLAGLVNSPLHF.

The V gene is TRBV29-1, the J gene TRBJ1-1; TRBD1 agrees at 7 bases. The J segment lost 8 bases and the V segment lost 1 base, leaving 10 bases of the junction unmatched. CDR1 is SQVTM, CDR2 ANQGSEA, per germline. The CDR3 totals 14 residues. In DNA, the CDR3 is TGCAGCGTTGAAGGCCGACAGGGAGATGCGGAAGCTTTCTTT. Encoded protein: CSVEGRQGDAEAFF. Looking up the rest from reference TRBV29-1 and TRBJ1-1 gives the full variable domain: SAVISQKPSRDICQRGTSLTIQCQVDSQVTMMFWYRQQPGQSLTLIATANQGSEATYESGFVIDKFPISRPNLTFSTLTVSNMSPEDSSIYLCSVEGRQGDAEAFFGQGTRLTVV.

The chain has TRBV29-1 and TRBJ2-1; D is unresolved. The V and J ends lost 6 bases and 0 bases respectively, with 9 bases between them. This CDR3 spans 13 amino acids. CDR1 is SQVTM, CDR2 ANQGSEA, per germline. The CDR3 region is CSVNPSSYNEQFF. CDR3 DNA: TGCAGCGTGAACCCAAGCTCCTACAATGAGCAGTTCTTC.

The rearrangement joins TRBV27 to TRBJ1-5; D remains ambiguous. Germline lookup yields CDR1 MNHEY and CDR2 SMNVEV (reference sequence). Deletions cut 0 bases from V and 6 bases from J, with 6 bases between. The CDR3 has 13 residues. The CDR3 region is CASSLSLGQPQHF. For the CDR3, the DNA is TGTGCCAGCAGTTTATCTTTGGGTCAGCCCCAGCATTTT.

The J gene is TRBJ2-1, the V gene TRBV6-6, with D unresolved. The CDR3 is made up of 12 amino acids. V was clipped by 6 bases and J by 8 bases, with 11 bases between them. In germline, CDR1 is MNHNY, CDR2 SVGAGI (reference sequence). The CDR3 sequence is CASSKIAYEQFF. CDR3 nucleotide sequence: TGTGCCAGCAGCAAAATAGCATATGAGCAGTTCTTC.

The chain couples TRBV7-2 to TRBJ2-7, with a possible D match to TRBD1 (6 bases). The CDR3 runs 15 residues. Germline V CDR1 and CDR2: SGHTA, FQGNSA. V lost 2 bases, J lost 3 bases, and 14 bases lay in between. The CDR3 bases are TGTGCCAGCAGCTTAACAGGGTCCGGATTCTACGAGCAGTACTTC. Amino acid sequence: CASSLTGSGFYEQYF.